The 4 T cell receptor beta chains presented below share a single source sample, sequenced in a study of blood T cells in healthy people across ages. Sample-barcoded 5' priming and a J-beta primer mix drove a second PCR of roughly 6 to 12 cycles. One entry per CDR3 protein, called by TCRdb with MiXCR from the 5' RACE reads. The sample holds more than 800,000 distinct CDR3 sequences, 29% seen once. The sample consisted of blood. These receptors were collected from an elderly woman in good health.

This clonotype was counted between two and nine times. V and J are TRBV5-1 and TRBJ2-1; D unclear. Per germline, CDR1 SGHRS and CDR2 YFSETQ. This CDR3 is 13 amino acids long. Trimming shortened V by 2 bases and J by 5 bases, and 8 bases separated the two germline ends. The chain's CDR3 is CASSLFRNNEQFF. The CDR3 DNA sequence: TGCGCCAGCAGCTTATTTCGGAACAATGAGCAGTTCTTC. Looking up the rest from reference TRBV5-1 and TRBJ2-1 gives the full variable domain: KAGVTQTPRYLIKTRGQQVTLSCSPISGHRSVSWYQQTPGQGLQFLFEYFSETQRNKGNFPGRFSGRQFSNSRSEMNVSTLELGDSALYLCASSLFRNNEQFFGPGTRLTVL.

This clonotype has ten or more counts. The chain recombines TRBV18 with TRBJ2-1; maybe TRBD1 (6 bases). The germline V and J ends were trimmed by 6 bases and 1 base, with 13 bases remaining between them. This CDR3 is built from 15 residues. Germline V gene sequence: CDR1 KGHSH, CDR2 LQKENI. CDR3 sequence (DNA): TGTGCCAGCTCCCTCAACCAGGGGTCCTACAATGAGCAGTTCTTC. It codes for CASSLNQGSYNEQFF.

To note about this clonotype: The junction departs from germline at one end; a sequencing error may be responsible. The V and J genes are TRBV11-3 and TRBJ2-1; 9 bases line up with TRBD2. The CDR3 is 14 amino acids. Germline V lookup: CDR1 SGHNT, CDR2 YENEEA. The DNA for the CDR3 is TGTGCCAGCAGGTTAGCGGGAGATCACAATGAGCAGTTCTTC. It encodes CASRLAGDHNEQFF.

This clonotype was seen many times. V gene TRBV6-5 combines with J gene TRBJ2-3, with D possibly being TRBD2 (5 bases). Germline V gene data show CDR1 as MNHEY and CDR2 as SVGAGI. The CDR3 has 14 amino acids. The V gene lost 6 bases and the J gene lost 4 bases, with 14 bases spanning the gap. Here the CDR3 reads CASRPGVLADTQYF. As DNA, the CDR3 is TGTGCCAGCAGGCCCGGGGTTTTGGCAGATACGCAGTATTTT.